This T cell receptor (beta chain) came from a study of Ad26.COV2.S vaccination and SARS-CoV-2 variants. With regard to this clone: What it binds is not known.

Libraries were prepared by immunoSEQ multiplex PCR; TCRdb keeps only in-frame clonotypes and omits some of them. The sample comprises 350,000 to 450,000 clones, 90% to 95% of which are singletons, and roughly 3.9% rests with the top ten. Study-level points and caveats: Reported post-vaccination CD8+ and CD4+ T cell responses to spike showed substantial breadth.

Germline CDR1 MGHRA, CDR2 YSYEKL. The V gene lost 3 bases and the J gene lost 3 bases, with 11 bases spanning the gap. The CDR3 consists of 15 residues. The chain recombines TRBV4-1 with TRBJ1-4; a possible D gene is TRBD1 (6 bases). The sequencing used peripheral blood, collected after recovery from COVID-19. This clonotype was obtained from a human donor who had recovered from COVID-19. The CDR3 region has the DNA TGCGCCAGCAGCCAGACATGGGGGCCTAATGAAAAACTGTTTTTT. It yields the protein CASSQTWGPNEKLFF.